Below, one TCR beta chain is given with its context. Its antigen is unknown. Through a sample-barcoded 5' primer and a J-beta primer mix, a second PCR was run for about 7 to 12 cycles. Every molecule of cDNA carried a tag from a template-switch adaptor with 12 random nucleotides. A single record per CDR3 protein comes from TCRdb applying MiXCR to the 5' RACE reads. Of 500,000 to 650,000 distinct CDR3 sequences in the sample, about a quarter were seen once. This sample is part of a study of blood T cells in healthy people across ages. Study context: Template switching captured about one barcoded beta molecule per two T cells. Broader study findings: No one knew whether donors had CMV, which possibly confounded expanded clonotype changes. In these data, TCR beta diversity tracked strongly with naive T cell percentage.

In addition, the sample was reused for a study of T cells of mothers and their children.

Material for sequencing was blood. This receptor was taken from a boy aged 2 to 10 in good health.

In DNA, the CDR3 is TGTGCCAGCAGCCAGGATATCGGGGGAAGCACTGAAGCTTTCTTT. Translating gives CASSQDIGGSTEAFF. The V call is TRBV7-9, the J call TRBJ1-1, with a weak D call TRBD1 (5 bases). The germline V gene has CDR1 SEHNR and CDR2 FQNEAQ (reference sequence). The CDR3 has 15 amino acids. V dropped 5 bases and J dropped 4 bases, with 17 bases sitting between them.